This TCR beta chain was identified in a study of cytomegalovirus exposure and HLA in healthy donors. Per the germline V gene, CDR1 is SGHDN and CDR2 is FVKESK. V lost 0 bases and J lost 4, with 12 bases in between. The CDR3 spans 16 residues. Some clones are missing from TCRdb's copy, which holds only in-frame ones; the method was immunoSEQ multiplex PCR. The sample records 200,000 or so clones, approximately 88% being singletons. Comments on this clone: Its antigen remains unknown.

Study-wide results and limits: Generally TCR sequences proved uncommon, though certain public TCRs appeared in numerous donors.

The TCR originated in a man between 18 and 29 years old in good health and CMV-seropositive. The chain combines TRBV14 with TRBJ2-2; D not resolved. Sequenced input: PBMCs. CDR3 nucleotide sequence: TGTGCCAGCAGCCAAGATCTTGCGGCTCTCACCGGGGAGCTGTTTTTT. This codes for CASSQDLAALTGELFF.